This T cell receptor beta chain was captured by sequencing in a study of T cell responses to AZD1222 COVID-19 vaccine (dated by TCRdb to the early 2020s). For the wider study: AZD1222 recipients with second doses at about 4 weeks or about 12 weeks were pooled, because spike-specific TCR depth and breadth did not differ between schedules. Enrollment into the trials was organized by age into subgroups of 18-55, 56-69 and 70-plus years, and those subgroups contained roughly 140, 27 and 60 TCR-sequenced participants, respectively. A total of 230 to 250 trial participants underwent TCR sequencing, of whom approximately 210 received two doses of AZD1222 and about 25 received two doses of the MenACWY control vaccine. The investigation overall reported the following: Spike-specific TCR breadth and depth rose significantly after two AZD1222 doses compared with day 0 and with MenACWY recipients. Vaccine-associated CD4 TCRs spanned the whole spike protein, with dominant responses in regions 160-218 and 743-854. Conclusions about previously exposed vaccinees were limited because only six AZD1222 recipients were SARS-CoV-2 seropositive at baseline. Participants were mostly white British, with more females than males. The authors suggested clonal diversity may have been underestimated. In the small 56-69-year group, the increase in depth fell short of significance, most likely because of low power. Because no day 14 peak-response samples were available, repertoires were characterized only after the peak T cell response. Epitopes outside the regions mutated in the B.1.351 and B.1.1.7 variants were reportedly recognized by nearly half of the unique spike-specific TCRs.

The label giving this sample's time point can be read as: baseline before first vaccination. Vaccinee samples were obtained from the UK trials COV001 and COV002, which included a single-blind randomized controlled phase 2/3 trial of AZD1222 (ChAdOx1 nCoV-19) in healthy adults. Trial participant PBMC samples were collected at day 0 and day 28 after the second dose for TCRbeta chain sequencing. The CDR3 regions of human TCRbeta chains were subjected to immunosequencing. In the original analysis: TCRs in the repertoires were matched against a reference library of SARS-CoV-2-specific TCRs that had been generated with the MIRA antigen-specificity platform. Breadth was defined as the fraction of unique TCRs that were SARS-CoV-2-associated. Depth was defined as the fraction of total T cells that were SARS-CoV-2-associated. Using the MIRA data, every spike-specific TCR was mapped to the spike region that the TCR reacted to and assigned to either a CD4 or a CD8 class. Log10-transformed breadth and depth values were compared by one-way ANOVA with Sidak's multiple comparisons tests. In TCRdb, the immuneACCESS table is reduced to in-frame sequences with V and J assigned. These tables do not hold every clone; where another copy was compared, an unresolved V gene accounts for under half, and the others remain unexplained. V and J calls and clone size are given by that table; D and trimming were obtained from the DNA. Here the sample has 100,000 to 150,000 clones; approximately 90% occur a single time. The biggest ten clones account for approximately 1.1% of the sample.

This clone was detected once. Its binding antigen is unknown. Its ends do not fully match the called genes, so a read error is possible. The CDR3, from cysteine to phenylalanine, totals 13 residues. CDR3 DNA is the only sequence kept; it has 39 bases, read in frame from the first base. The germline V gene (reference sequence) supplies CDR1 SSHAT and CDR2 FNYEAQ. This clonotype originated in an adult in good health. This sample comprised peripheral blood, obtained on day 0 of AZD1222 vaccination. The chain couples TRBV7-7 to TRBJ2-3; the D gene remains uncertain. The CDR3 is CASSSQGTDTQYF. The nucleotide sequence reads as follows: TGTGCTAGCAGCTCCCAGGGCACAGATACGCAGTATTTT.